This paragraph reports one T cell receptor beta chain. Its matching antigen is unknown. These data are taken from a study of CD8+ T cells in alopecia areata. Trimming shortened V by 1 base and J by 10 bases, and 12 bases separated the two germline ends. Germline CDR1 is SGHDT and CDR2 is YYEEEE. The CDR3 has 14 amino acids. Isolated RNA was reverse transcribed into cDNA used as the sequencing template. Only in-frame clones appear in the TCRdb table, and some are missing; sequencing was by immunoSEQ multiplex PCR. The sample holds tens of thousands of clones, 55% to 65% seen once. The study's findings and limits: Scalp specimens additionally yield sequences from normal skin's resident alphabeta T cells. With patients, TCR sharing proved less clear than in mice, a difference possibly related to HLA.

The material sequenced was CD8+ T cells sorted from blood, taken at week 0. This chain connects TRBV5-6 to TRBJ1-6; D not resolved. The receptor comes from a human donor with alopecia areata. The CDR3 DNA is TGTGCCAGCAGCTTGACGGAGATAAGGTCACCCCTCCACTTT. Its protein product is CASSLTEIRSPLHF.